Listed below are T cell receptor beta chains from one sample, sequenced in a study of identical twins. TCRdb re-analysed the 5' RACE reads in MiXCR, keeping a single row per CDR3 protein. This sample carries fewer than 250,000 distinct CDR3 sequences, roughly 10% of them seen once, and the ten largest clones take about 5%. The sequenced sample was memory (CD45RO+) T cells sorted from blood. Receptors originate from a woman aged 18-30 years in good health. The CDR3 runs from the conserved cysteine through the conserved F or W. The D gene is left open where the match is weak. Size is omitted from some rows. Given values are once, few, many or a class for expanded clones.

v_gene	j_gene	d_gene	abundance	CDR3aa	CDR3nt
TRBV10-3	TRBJ2-1	TRBD2	-	CAISESTSRGEQFF	TGTGCCATCAGTGAGTCGACTAGCCGGGGGGAGCAGTTCTTC
TRBV27	TRBJ1-1	-	-	CASSPRDGWSAFF	TGTGCCAGCAGTCCCCGGGACGGATGGTCGGCTTTCTTT
TRBV7-2	TRBJ2-2	TRBD2	few	CASSPLAGGSTGELFF	TGTGCCAGCAGCCCCCTAGCGGGAGGGTCCACCGGGGAGCTGTTTTTT
TRBV19	TRBJ2-1	-	few	CASSIAVGATYNEQFF	TGTGCCAGTAGTATAGCTGTCGGGGCGACCTACAATGAGCAGTTCTTC
TRBV7-2	TRBJ2-4	-	few	CASSSPSERRKNIQYF	TGTGCCAGCAGCTCCCCCTCCGAGAGGCGGAAAAACATTCAGTACTTC
TRBV5-4	TRBJ2-7	-	few	CASSTGTGSYEQYF	TGTGCCAGCAGCACTGGGACGGGTTCCTACGAGCAGTACTTC
TRBV2	TRBJ1-2	-	few	CASSDRYPQLRGYTF	TGTGCCAGCAGTGACCGATACCCCCAGCTACGGGGCTACACCTTC
TRBV6-1	TRBJ1-5	-	-	CASSQKGPQRPQHF	TGTGCCAGCAGTCAGAAGGGACCCCAGAGGCCCCAGCATTTT
TRBV7-2	TRBJ2-3	-	few	CASSRGATDTQYF	TGTGCCAGCAGCAGGGGGGCCACAGATACGCAGTATTTT
TRBV18	TRBJ2-3	TRBD1	few	CASSPRGQGKDTQYF	TGTGCCAGCTCCCCGAGGGGACAGGGGAAAGATACGCAGTATTTT
TRBV15	TRBJ2-7	TRBD1	-	CATSSLDSGTGGYEQYF	TGTGCCACCAGCAGTTTAGATAGCGGGACAGGGGGCTACGAGCAGTACTTC
TRBV7-2	TRBJ2-5	-	-	CASSLQGLRETQYF	TGTGCCAGCAGCCTGCAGGGGTTAAGGGAGACCCAGTACTTC
TRBV6-5	TRBJ2-4	-	few	CASSYSILSRSQYF	TGTGCCAGCAGTTACTCGATACTTTCCAGATCCCAGTACTTC
TRBV30	TRBJ1-2	-	few	CAWSVKNSAAVNYGYTF	TGTGCCTGGAGTGTAAAGAACAGCGCCGCGGTTAACTATGGCTACACCTTC
TRBV20-1	TRBJ2-1	TRBD2	many	CSASGLAGGPPHEQFF	TGCAGTGCTTCAGGACTAGCGGGGGGGCCTCCTCATGAGCAGTTCTTC
TRBV5-1	TRBJ2-3	-	few	CASSDRTTLSNTDTQYF	TGCGCCAGCAGTGACAGGACGACCCTCTCTAACACAGATACGCAGTATTTT
TRBV6-2/TRBV6-3	TRBJ1-2	-	many	CASSYSIGNYGYTF	TGTGCCAGCAGTTACTCGATAGGGAACTATGGCTACACCTTC
TRBV12-3/TRBV12-4	TRBJ2-3	TRBD2	-	CASNRLAGVSDTQYF	TGTGCCAGCAATAGACTAGCGGGGGTGTCAGATACGCAGTATTTT
TRBV20-1	TRBJ1-2	-	many	CSARRSGTNYGYTF	TGCAGTGCTAGGAGATCTGGGACCAACTATGGCTACACCTTC
TRBV20-1	TRBJ2-1	-	-	CSARDPVGGDPYNEQFF	TGCAGTGCTAGAGATCCTGTTGGAGGGGATCCCTACAATGAGCAGTTCTTC
TRBV3-1	TRBJ1-1	-	-	CASRPRHGNTEAFF	TGTGCCAGCAGACCGAGACACGGGAACACTGAAGCTTTCTTT
TRBV7-8	TRBJ2-7	TRBD2	-	CATSRSGGTYEQYF	TGTGCCACCTCCAGGAGCGGGGGGACCTACGAGCAGTACTTC
TRBV10-3	TRBJ2-3	TRBD2	-	CAISEGLAGVGTDTQYF	TGTGCCATCAGTGAAGGACTAGCGGGAGTGGGGACGGATACGCAGTATTTT
TRBV5-4	TRBJ1-2	-	few	CASSSKDRTNGYTF	TGTGCCAGCAGCTCTAAAGACAGGACTAATGGCTACACCTTC
TRBV27	TRBJ1-1	-	few	CASSYPGRTEAFF	TGTGCCAGCAGTTACCCGGGTAGGACTGAAGCTTTCTTT
TRBV7-7	TRBJ2-1	TRBD2	-	CASSYLAGPDNEQFF	TGTGCCAGCAGCTACCTAGCGGGGCCAGACAATGAGCAGTTCTTC
TRBV7-9	TRBJ1-2	-	many	CASSLVVSNYGYTF	TGTGCCAGCAGCTTAGTAGTGTCAAACTATGGCTACACCTTC
TRBV7-9	TRBJ2-7	-	once	CASSFEGGSAALEQYF	TGTGCCAGCAGCTTCGAGGGGGGATCCGCTGCTCTCGAGCAGTACTTC
TRBV6-2/TRBV6-3	TRBJ2-2	-	few	CASSPPSRFFTGELFF	TGTGCCAGCAGCCCTCCGTCCAGGTTCTTCACCGGGGAGCTGTTTTTT
TRBV7-8	TRBJ2-3	-	few	CASRRRASTDTQYF	TGTGCCAGCCGCCGTCGGGCTAGCACAGATACGCAGTATTTT
TRBV5-1	TRBJ2-5	TRBD1	-	CASSFGTAQETQYF	TGCGCCAGCAGCTTTGGGACAGCTCAAGAGACCCAGTACTTC
TRBV12-3/TRBV12-4	TRBJ1-2	-	many	CASSFGVHRSGYTF	TGTGCCAGCAGTTTTGGGGTCCATCGCTCTGGCTACACCTTC
TRBV10-3	TRBJ2-3	TRBD2	few	CAISGEAGGGTDTQYF	TGTGCCATCAGTGGGGAAGCCGGGGGGGGCACAGATACGCAGTATTTT
TRBV4-2	TRBJ2-5	-	few	CASSPREQGETQYF	TGTGCCAGCAGCCCCCGGGAGCAAGGAGAGACCCAGTACTTC
TRBV2	TRBJ2-1	-	-	CASSEDRGAHNEQFF	TGTGCCAGCAGTGAGGATCGGGGTGCCCACAATGAGCAGTTCTTC
TRBV10-2	TRBJ2-7	TRBD2	-	CASRRGGSTNEQYF	TGCGCCAGCCGTAGGGGCGGGAGCACGAATGAGCAGTACTTC
TRBV12-3/TRBV12-4	TRBJ1-2	-	many	CASSGEGVWGYTF	TGTGCCAGCAGTGGGGAGGGTGTGTGGGGCTACACCTTC
TRBV5-1	TRBJ2-7	-	few	CASSLSPMRPSEQYF	TGCGCCAGCAGCTTGAGTCCAATGCGGCCGTCCGAGCAGTACTTC
TRBV7-3	TRBJ2-1	-	few	CASSLSGGSSYNEQFF	TGTGCCAGCAGCTTAAGTGGGGGAAGCTCCTACAATGAGCAGTTCTTC
TRBV2	TRBJ1-2	TRBD1	few	CASSLQGALNGYTF	TGTGCCAGCAGTTTACAGGGGGCGCTTAATGGCTACACCTTC
TRBV11-2	TRBJ2-3	-	few	CASSSYGSTDTQYF	TGTGCCAGCAGCTCGTATGGGAGCACAGATACGCAGTATTTT
TRBV12-3/TRBV12-4	TRBJ2-3	TRBD2	many	CASSLGGTSGRGTDTQYF	TGTGCCAGCAGTCTAGGGGGGACTAGCGGGAGGGGGACAGATACGCAGTATTTT
TRBV9	TRBJ2-5	-	many	CASSVGPNQETQYF	TGTGCCAGCAGCGTGGGACCGAACCAAGAGACCCAGTACTTC
TRBV15	TRBJ2-5	TRBD2	-	CATSRGPGLVETQYF	TGTGCCACCAGCAGAGGTCCGGGACTAGTTGAGACCCAGTACTTC
TRBV20-1	TRBJ2-5	TRBD1	many	CSAPRQGERETQYF	TGCAGTGCTCCTCGACAGGGGGAGAGGGAGACCCAGTACTTC
TRBV6-4	TRBJ2-2	-	few	CASREEDSSTGELFF	TGTGCCAGCAGGGAAGAGGACAGCTCCACCGGGGAGCTGTTTTTT
TRBV6-1	TRBJ2-6	-	-	CASSRAGSSGANVLTF	TGTGCCAGCAGCCGTGCCGGGAGCTCTGGGGCCAACGTCCTGACTTTC
TRBV6-1	TRBJ1-2	TRBD1	-	CASSVGTGYGYTF	TGTGCCAGCAGTGTAGGGACAGGGTATGGCTACACCTTC
TRBV18	TRBJ2-3	TRBD2	-	CASSPTSGHTDTQYF	TGTGCCAGCTCACCGACTAGCGGGCACACAGATACGCAGTATTTT
TRBV3-1	TRBJ2-3	-	few	CATCQARRGWTHDGADTQYF	TGTGCCACCTGCCAAGCCAGGAGGGGGTGGACCCACGACGGGGCAGATACGCAGTATTTT
TRBV6-5	TRBJ1-4	TRBD1	many	CASSYRGQGQEKLFF	TGTGCCAGCAGTTACAGAGGACAGGGTCAAGAAAAACTGTTTTTT
TRBV19	TRBJ2-7	TRBD2	-	CASRQAGDAHEQYF	TGTGCCAGTAGACAAGCGGGAGACGCCCACGAGCAGTACTTC